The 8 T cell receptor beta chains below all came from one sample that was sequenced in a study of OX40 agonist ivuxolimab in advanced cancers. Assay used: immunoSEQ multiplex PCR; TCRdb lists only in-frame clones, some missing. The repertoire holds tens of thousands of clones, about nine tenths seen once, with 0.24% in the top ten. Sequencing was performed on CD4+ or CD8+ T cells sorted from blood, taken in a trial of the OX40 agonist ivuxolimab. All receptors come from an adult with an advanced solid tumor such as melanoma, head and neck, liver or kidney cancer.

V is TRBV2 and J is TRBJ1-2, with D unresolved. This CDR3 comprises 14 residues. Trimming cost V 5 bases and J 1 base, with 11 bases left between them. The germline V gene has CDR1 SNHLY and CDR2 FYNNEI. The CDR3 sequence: CASSLSYLNYGYTF. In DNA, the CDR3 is TGTGCCAGCAGTCTGAGCTACCTTAACTATGGCTACACCTTC.

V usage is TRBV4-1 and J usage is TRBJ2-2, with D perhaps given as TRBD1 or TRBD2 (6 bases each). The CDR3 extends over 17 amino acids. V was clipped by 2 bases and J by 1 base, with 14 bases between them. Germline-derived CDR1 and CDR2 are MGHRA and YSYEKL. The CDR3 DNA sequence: TGCGCCAGCAGCCAATTTTCCGGAGGGGGGAACACCGGGGAGCTGTTTTTT. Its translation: CASSQFSGGGNTGELFF.

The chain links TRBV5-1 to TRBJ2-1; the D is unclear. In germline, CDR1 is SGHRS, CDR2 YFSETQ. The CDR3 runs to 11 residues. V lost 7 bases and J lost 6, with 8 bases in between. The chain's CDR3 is CASDFANEQFF. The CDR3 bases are TGCGCCAGCGATTTTGCCAATGAGCAGTTCTTC.

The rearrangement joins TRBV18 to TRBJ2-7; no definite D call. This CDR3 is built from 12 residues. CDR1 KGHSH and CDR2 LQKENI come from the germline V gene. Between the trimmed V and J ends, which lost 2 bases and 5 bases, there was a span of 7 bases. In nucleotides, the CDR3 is TGTGCCAGCTCACCAGGGATCGACGAGCAGTACTTC. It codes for CASSPGIDEQYF.

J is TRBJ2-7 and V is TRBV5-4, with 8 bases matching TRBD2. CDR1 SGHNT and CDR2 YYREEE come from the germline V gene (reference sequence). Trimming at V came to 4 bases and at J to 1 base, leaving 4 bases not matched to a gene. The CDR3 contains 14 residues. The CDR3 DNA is TGTGCCAGCAGCAGTAGCGGGACTTCCTACGAGCAGTACTTC. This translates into CASSSSGTSYEQYF.

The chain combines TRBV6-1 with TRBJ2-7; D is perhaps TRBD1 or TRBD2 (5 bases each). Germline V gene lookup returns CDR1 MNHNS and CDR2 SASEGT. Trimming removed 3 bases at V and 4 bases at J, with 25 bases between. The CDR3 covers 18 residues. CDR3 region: CASSDPNLGAWLHYEQYF. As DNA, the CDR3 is TGTGCCAGCAGTGACCCCAACCTCGGGGCTTGGCTCCATTACGAGCAGTACTTC.

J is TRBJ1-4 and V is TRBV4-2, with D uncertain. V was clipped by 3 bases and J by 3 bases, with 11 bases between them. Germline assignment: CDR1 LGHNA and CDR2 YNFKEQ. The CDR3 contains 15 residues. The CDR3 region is CASSHDIGANEKLFF. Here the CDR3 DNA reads TGTGCCAGCAGCCATGACATTGGGGCTAATGAAAAACTGTTTTTT.

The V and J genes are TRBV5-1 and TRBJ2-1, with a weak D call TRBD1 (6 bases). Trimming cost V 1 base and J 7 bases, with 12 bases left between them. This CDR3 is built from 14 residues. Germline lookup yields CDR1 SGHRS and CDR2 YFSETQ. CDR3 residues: CASSLLGAGNEQFF. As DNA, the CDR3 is TGCGCCAGCAGCTTGCTGGGGGCAGGTAATGAGCAGTTCTTC.